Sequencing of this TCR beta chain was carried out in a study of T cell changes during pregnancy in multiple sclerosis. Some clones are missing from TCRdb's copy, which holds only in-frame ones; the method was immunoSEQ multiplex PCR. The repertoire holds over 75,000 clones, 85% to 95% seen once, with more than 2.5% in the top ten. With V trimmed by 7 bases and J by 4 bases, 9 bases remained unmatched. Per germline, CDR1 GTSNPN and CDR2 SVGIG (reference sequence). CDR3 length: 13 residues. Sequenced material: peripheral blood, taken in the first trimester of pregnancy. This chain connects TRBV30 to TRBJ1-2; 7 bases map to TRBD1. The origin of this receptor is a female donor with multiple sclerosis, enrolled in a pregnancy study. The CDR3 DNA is TGTGCCTCTACGGGAAGACAGGGCTATGGCTACACCTTC. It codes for CASTGRQGYGYTF.